The T cell receptor beta chain described here comes from a study (dated 2022 in TCRdb). What the research found in general, with its limitations: Further investigation, including longitudinal sampling and assessment of a control group, is stated by the authors to be required.

PBMCs were isolated from peripheral blood, and genomic DNA from unsorted PBMCs was used for TCR beta sequencing. Including the terminal cysteine and phenylalanine, the CDR3 comprises 13 residues. The DNA shown is the 39-base CDR3, in frame from base 1. CDR1 and CDR2 are read off the germline V gene as KGHDR and SFDVKD. V gives up 4 bases and J gives up 2 bases, and the segment between their germline ends measures 7 bases. About this clone itself: The specificity of this receptor is unknown. No quality values exist for individual bases; no much larger clone is one base distant.

Survey-level sequencing on the immunoSEQ platform was used to profile TCR beta chain repertoires. Regarding the original processing steps: Repertoire diversity was quantified as the inverse Simpson index, and CDR3 amino acid length spectratypes and V-J pairing frequencies were compared. Clonotypes specific to SARS-CoV-2, CMV, influenza A and EBV were annotated by matching TCR beta CDR3 sequences against VDJdb. As stored in TCRdb, this immuneACCESS dataset retains in-frame rearrangements with V and J assigned. A fraction of the clones does not appear; measured against another copy, unresolved V genes explain less than half of the discrepancy, and the remainder lacks a known reason. The V and J calls and the clone size are those of that table, but D and trimming were determined from the DNA. The sample table contains about 50,000 clones; only one count was recorded for 85% to 95% of them. The top ten clones comprise about 10% of the sample.

The chain couples TRBV24-1 to TRBJ1-2; no D gene call is confident. The sample was PBMCs. This sequence originates from a man aged 40-55 years with rheumatoid arthritis. The nucleotide sequence reads TGTGCCACCAGTGACTCGTTGAACTATGGCTACACCTTC. The translation is CATSDSLNYGYTF.